Listed here is a single T cell receptor (beta chain). Antigen: not known. The data are from a study of vaccination and CD4 T cells after COVID-19. Overall study: A positive SARS-CoV-2 nasal swab PCR result was recorded for each convalescent patient; about nine were mild and one severe. For post-vaccine samples, collection took place a median roughly 72 days after dose two, ranging from 14 to 241.

The sample's treatment: roughly ten-day PBMC culture with coronavirus spike peptide pools or control peptides (ViraFEST assay). Study-level results: Spike mono-reactivity was found in 304 of the 307 vaccine-specific clones identified in convalescent patients.

Cultured CD4+ T-cell DNA underwent Oncomine TCR Beta short-read sequencing. TCRdb fed the PCR reads into MiXCR, producing one record per CDR3 protein. The sample holds some 16,000 distinct CDR3 sequences, around 74% seen once. The CDR3 is 14 amino acids. Germline V gives CDR1 MDHEN, CDR2 SYDVKM. Trimming removed 3 bases from V and 4 bases from J, with 10 bases in between. This TCR derives from a human donor who had recovered from COVID-19. This rearrangement joins TRBV28 to TRBJ2-1; D is possibly TRBD2 (6 bases). Sequencing was performed on CD4+ T cells from blood, cultured in vitro. The CDR3 loop reads CASSFGGKYNEQFF. DNA for the CDR3: TGTGCCAGCAGTTTCGGCGGGAAGTACAATGAGCAGTTCTTC.